The 12 T cell receptor beta chains below all came from one sample that was sequenced in a study of blood T cells in healthy people across ages. Together with a sample-barcoded 5' primer, a J-beta primer mix was included in a second PCR lasting roughly 6 to 12 cycles. One entry per CDR3 protein, called by TCRdb with MiXCR from the 5' RACE reads. This table holds nearly 800,000 distinct CDR3 sequences, roughly 25% found once. These data also featured in a second study, about T cells of mothers and their children.

The sample consisted of blood. Receptor source: a boy aged 5-17 years in good health.

In regard to this clonotype: The junction differs from germline at one of its ends, possibly a read error. The V call is TRBV25-1, the J call TRBJ1-2; no reliable D call. This CDR3 comprises 13 residues. Germline V gene data show CDR1 as MGHDK and CDR2 as SYGVNS. CDR3 DNA: TGTGCCAGCAGTGAACGGGCAGGCTATGACTACACCTTC. It encodes CASSERAGYDYTF.

This sequence joins TRBV7-9 and TRBJ1-1; perhaps TRBD1 as D (5 bases). Per the germline V gene, CDR1 is SEHNR and CDR2 is FQNEAQ (reference sequence). The CDR3 consists of 13 residues. The V end lost 5 bases, the J end lost 7 bases, and 14 bases lay between the germline ends. CDR3 region: CASSPIIQGEAFF. The CDR3 DNA follows: TGTGCCAGCAGCCCCATTATTCAGGGTGAAGCTTTCTTT.

There are a few counts of this clonotype. The V call is TRBV4-3, the J call TRBJ2-7; 9 nucleotides agree with TRBD2. With V trimmed by 1 base and J by 6 bases, 7 bases remained unmatched. Germline CDR1 is LGHNA and CDR2 is YSLEER. The CDR3 consists of 15 residues. In DNA, the CDR3 is TGCGCCAGCAGCCAAGTCGGGGCGGGAGGGTCCGAGCAGTACTTC. Protein product: CASSQVGAGGSEQYF.

This clonotype was seen only a few times. The rearrangement uses TRBV5-1 and TRBJ1-1, with D unresolved. Per germline, CDR1 SGHRS and CDR2 YFSETQ. Deletions cut 5 bases from V and 1 base from J, with 6 bases between. The CDR3 runs 12 residues. The CDR3 sequence is CASRIGNTEAFF. The CDR3 coding sequence is TGCGCCAGCAGAATTGGGAACACTGAAGCTTTCTTT.

This clonotype was found a few times. A read error may produce the germline difference seen at one junction end. The chain's CDR3 is CAIKDSGANVLTF. The DNA for the CDR3 is TGTGCCATCAAAGACTCTGGGGCCAACGTCCTGACTTTC. This sequence joins TRBV23-1 and TRBJ2-6; D is undetermined. TRBV23-1 belongs to the ORF category, with a function that is uncertain. CDR3 size: 13 residues.

The gene calls are TRBV7-2 and TRBJ2-7; D is perhaps TRBD2 (6 bases). V gave up 1 base and J gave up 7 bases, with 17 bases separating them. Germline V lookup: CDR1 SGHTA, CDR2 FQGNSA. The CDR3 length is 15 residues. CDR3 DNA sequence: TGTGCCAGCAGCTTAGGGTTTGTCGCGGAGGGGGAGCAGTACTTC. It specifies CASSLGFVAEGEQYF.

In this sample, this clonotype turned up a few times. This chain joins TRBV7-9 and TRBJ1-1; perhaps TRBD1 as D (5 bases). The CDR3 extends over 14 amino acids. Germline loops: CDR1 SEHNR, CDR2 FQNEAQ (reference sequence). The V and J ends lost 1 base and 5 bases respectively, with 11 bases between them. The CDR3 DNA is TGTGCCAGCAGCTTAGGCGGGACGGAGACTGAAGCTTTCTTT. Translating it yields CASSLGGTETEAFF.

This clonotype came up a few times. J is TRBJ2-7 and V is TRBV10-2; no clear D. Per the germline V gene, CDR1 is WSHSY and CDR2 is SAAADI. The CDR3 covers 14 residues. The germline V and J ends were trimmed by 2 bases and 1 base, with 9 bases remaining between them. Here the CDR3 reads CASSEGLTSYEQYF. The CDR3 DNA reads as TGCGCCAGCAGTGAGGGGCTGACGTCCTACGAGCAGTACTTC.

A note on this clonotype: This may stem from a read error, because a much larger clone lies one nucleotide away. J is TRBJ2-7 and V is TRBV28; possibly TRBD2 for D (5 bases). The CDR3 runs to 12 residues. Germline assignment: CDR1 MDHEN and CDR2 SYDVKM. The CDR3: CASSLPGNELYF. Written as DNA, the CDR3 is TGTGCCAGCAGTTTACCCGGGAACGAGCTGTACTTC. The variable domain in full, completed from reference TRBV28 and TRBJ2-7, reads DVKVTQSSRYLVKRTGEKVFLECVQDMDHENMFWYRQDPGLGLRLIYFSYDVKMKEKGDIPEGYSVSREKKERFSLILESASTNQTSMYLCASSLPGNELYFGPGTRLTVT.

This clonotype was picked up a small number of times. The chain carries TRBV28 and TRBJ2-5; 15 bases agree with TRBD2. The CDR3 loop spans 17 amino acids. With 5 bases clipped from V and 3 bases from J, the junction kept 7 bases outside the gene matches. The germline gives CDR1 MDHEN, CDR2 SYDVKM. In DNA, the CDR3 is TGTGCCAGCAGTCCCTGGACTAGCGGGGGGGCAAAAGAGACCCAGTACTTC. Amino acids: CASSPWTSGGAKETQYF.

J is TRBJ1-2 and V is TRBV28, with TRBD1 matching 9 bases. The CDR3 runs to 15 residues. V dropped 3 bases and J dropped 8; count of bases not matched to a gene: 10. Germline V gene lookup returns CDR1 MDHEN and CDR2 SYDVKM. CDR3 loop: CASSLGDRALRGYTF. The DNA for the CDR3 is TGTGCCAGCAGTTTGGGGGACAGGGCCCTGAGGGGCTACACCTTC.

V gene TRBV29-1 combines with J gene TRBJ2-5; 7 bases are shared with TRBD1. Germline V lookup: CDR1 SQVTM, CDR2 ANQGSEA. This CDR3 comprises 13 residues. The J segment lost 2 bases and the V segment lost 7 bases, leaving 7 bases of the junction unmatched. CDR3 in amino acids: CSARRDRQETQYF. The CDR3 DNA is TGCAGCGCCCGCCGGGACAGACAAGAGACCCAGTACTTC. Full variable domain (outside the CDR3, taken from reference TRBV29-1 and TRBJ2-5): SAVISQKPSRDICQRGTSLTIQCQVDSQVTMMFWYRQQPGQSLTLIATANQGSEATYESGFVIDKFPISRPNLTFSTLTVSNMSPEDSSIYLCSARRDRQETQYFGPGTRLLVL.